The sequence of this T cell receptor (beta chain) was determined in a study of blood T cell repertoires in COVID-19. Study summary: T cells, B-cell-depleted T cells, or PBMCs provided the cDNA or gDNA that served as material.

Original handling: Estimation of nucleated cell counts relied on the amplification of reference gene primers. Sequencing used immunoSEQ multiplex PCR; TCRdb keeps in-frame clones, though not all of them. V and J calls and clone size are those listed in that table; D and trimming were worked out from the DNA. Here the sample spans under 250,000 clones, approximately 83% being singletons. This clone was detected once. The source is a man aged 45-65 years with active or convalescent COVID-19. Specimen: peripheral blood.

In DNA, the CDR3 is TGTGCCAGCAGCTTCGCCGGACAGGGGGCTTACGAGCAGTACTTC. This gives the protein CASSFAGQGAYEQYF. This rearrangement joins TRBV7-2 to TRBJ2-7; 11 positions match TRBD1. V shed 3 bases, J shed 4 bases, and the junction held 5 bases outside the gene matches. This CDR3 has 15 residues. CDR1 SGHTA and CDR2 FQGNSA come from the germline V gene.